The clone carrying this T cell receptor beta chain was seen ten or more times. One entry per CDR3 protein results from TCRdb running MiXCR on the reads. Here the sample spans 25,000 to 35,000 distinct CDR3 sequences, under 20% being singletons. The data stem from a study of patients with pleural tuberculosis. CDR3 size: 15 residues. CDR1 SQVTM and CDR2 ANQGSEA come from the germline V gene. V lost 4 bases, J lost 0 bases, and 16 bases lay in between. The chain carries TRBV29-1 and TRBJ2-7; perhaps TRBD2 as D (5 bases). This sequence was found in a human donor with pleural tuberculosis. The sample was peripheral blood. The DNA of the CDR3 is TGCAGCGTTGCATCGAGTAGCGCTAGCTCCTACGAGCAGTACTTC. Translated, it gives CSVASSSASSYEQYF.